Listed here are 25 T cell receptor beta chains from one sample, sequenced in a study of T cell responses to AZD1222 COVID-19 vaccine. Only in-frame clones appear in the TCRdb table, and some are missing; sequencing was by immunoSEQ multiplex PCR. The data show 140,000 to 150,000 clones, about 93% seen once. Specimen: peripheral blood, collected on day 0 of AZD1222 vaccination. These receptors came from an adult in good health.

The V and J genes are TRBV5-4 and TRBJ2-5, with TRBD2 matching 9 bases. The junction had 5 bases not matched to a gene; V was cut back by 0 bases and J by 5 bases. CDR1 and CDR2 from the germline V gene are SGHNT and YYREEE (reference sequence). The CDR3 runs to 15 residues. CDR3 bases: TGTGCCAGCAGCTTGGCCGGGACTAGCAGTGAGACCCAGTACTTC. This encodes CASSLAGTSSETQYF.

This chain joins TRBV9 and TRBJ1-6, with D perhaps TRBD1 (5 bases). The ends were cut back, 0 bases at V and 13 bases at J, with 14 bases in the middle. CDR3 length equals 14 residues. CDR1 is SGDLS and CDR2 is YYNGEE in the germline V gene. The CDR3 nucleotides read TGTGCCAGCAGCGTAGGGGACCGGGGTTATCCCCTCCACTTT. Its protein product is CASSVGDRGYPLHF.

This clone was counted once. The gene calls are TRBV4-3 and TRBJ2-1, with D tentatively TRBD2 (5 bases). This CDR3 has 12 residues. In germline, CDR1 is LGHNA, CDR2 YSLEER. Trimming removed 4 bases from V and 9 bases from J, with 10 bases in between. The chain's CDR3 is CASSLLGGEQFF. The DNA of the CDR3 is TGCGCCAGCAGCCTACTAGGAGGTGAGCAGTTCTTC.

The gene calls are TRBV4-2 and TRBJ2-7, with D tentatively TRBD2 (5 bases). V gave up 3 bases and J gave up 4 bases, with 10 bases separating them. Germline loops: CDR1 LGHNA, CDR2 YNFKEQ. This CDR3 spans 13 amino acids. CDR3 in DNA: TGTGCCAGCAGCCAGACCCGGGGATACGAGCAGTACTTC. It is translated as CASSQTRGYEQYF.

The genes are TRBV5-1 and TRBJ1-1; D possibly corresponds to TRBD1 (6 bases). The CDR3 has 15 residues. V lost 4 bases and J lost 4, with 17 bases in between. Germline V gene data show CDR1 as SGHRS and CDR2 as YFSETQ. CDR3 coding DNA: TGCGCCAGCAGCCGAAGTAGACAGGACATCACTGAAGCTTTCTTT. Its translation is CASSRSRQDITEAFF.

CDR3 protein: CATSRAGGELFF. CDR3 DNA sequence: TGTGCCACCAGCAGGGCGGGCGGGGAGCTGTTTTTT. The chain joins TRBV15 to TRBJ2-2; weak D call: TRBD2 (5 bases). The CDR3 is 12 amino acids. Between the trimmed V and J ends, which lost 3 bases and 7 bases, there was a span of 6 bases. CDR1 and CDR2 from the germline V gene are LNHNV and YYDKDF (reference sequence).

This sequence joins TRBV5-4 and TRBJ2-7; maybe TRBD1 (5 bases). Germline lookup yields CDR1 SGHNT and CDR2 YYREEE (reference sequence). Deletions cut 7 bases from V and 2 bases from J, with 10 bases between. This CDR3 region has 12 residues. CDR3 in amino acids: CASGQGAYEQYF. Here the CDR3 DNA reads TGTGCCAGCGGCCAGGGCGCCTACGAGCAGTACTTC. The full variable domain, its missing parts supplied by reference TRBV5-4 and TRBJ2-7, is ETGVTQSPTHLIKTRGQQVTLRCSSQSGHNTVSWYQQALGQGPQFIFQYYREEENGRGNFPPRFSGLQFPNYSSELNVNALELDDSALYLCASGQGAYEQYFGPGTRLTVT.

This clone was seen only once. This chain connects TRBV7-9 to TRBJ2-5; weak D call: TRBD1 (6 bases). V dropped 5 bases and J dropped 5 bases, with 12 bases sitting between them. Germline V lookup: CDR1 SEHNR, CDR2 FQNEAQ (reference sequence). CDR3 length: 13 residues. The CDR3 region has the DNA TGTGCCAGCAGCCTGGGGGCCAGTGAGACCCAGTACTTC. Its protein product is CASSLGASETQYF.

This chain connects TRBV6-1 to TRBJ2-4, with D tentatively TRBD1 (6 bases). V was pared by 4 bases and J by 0 bases, with 19 bases between. This CDR3 spans 18 amino acids. Germline V gives CDR1 MNHNS, CDR2 SASEGT. CDR3 bases: TGTGCCAGCAGTGGGGGGACACCGAGCAGCCTAGCCAAAAACATTCAGTACTTC. Amino acids: CASSGGTPSSLAKNIQYF.

The chain uses TRBV19 and TRBJ1-2; possible D gene TRBD1, 6 bases. The germline CDR1 and CDR2 sequences are LNHDA and SQIVND (reference sequence). The V gene lost 7 bases and the J gene lost 8 bases, with 14 bases spanning the gap. The CDR3 is 12 residues long. In nucleotides, the CDR3 is TGTGCCAGTAAGGGGGGGCGTCAAGGCTACACCTTC. Its translation is CASKGGRQGYTF.

The V and J genes are TRBV28 and TRBJ1-2; unclear D gene. V gave up 2 bases and J gave up 6 bases, with 7 bases separating them. Germline V CDR1 and CDR2: MDHEN, SYDVKM. This CDR3 comprises 12 residues. Here the CDR3 DNA reads TGTGCCAGCAGTTTAAGCCGACATGGCTACACCTTC. Its translation: CASSLSRHGYTF.

V is TRBV10-3 and J is TRBJ2-6; D may be TRBD2 (5 bases). Trimming left V 2 bases short and J 1 base short, with 6 bases between. The CDR3 is made up of 15 amino acids. Germline V gene sequence: CDR1 ENHRY, CDR2 SYGVKD. Here the CDR3 DNA reads TGTGCCATCAGTGAGGCGGGTTCTGGGGCCAACGTCCTGACTTTC. It yields the protein CAISEAGSGANVLTF.

V usage is TRBV9 and J usage is TRBJ2-7; weak D call: TRBD2 (8 bases). Trimming stripped 4 bases from V and 4 bases from J, with 15 bases between. The germline CDR1 and CDR2 sequences are SGDLS and YYNGEE. This CDR3 region has 14 residues. The CDR3 sequence: CASSPGGTVYEQYF. CDR3 DNA: TGTGCCAGCAGCCCGGGAGGGACAGTTTACGAGCAGTACTTC.

This chain connects TRBV6-5 to TRBJ2-7; D is ambiguous. The V end was cut by 4 bases, the J end by 3 bases, with 4 bases between. Germline lookup yields CDR1 MNHEY and CDR2 SVGAGI. The CDR3 has 11 residues. In DNA form, the CDR3 reads TGTGCCAGCAGTTCAGTCTACGAGCAGTACTTC. Translated, it gives CASSSVYEQYF.

V gene TRBV6-5 combines with J gene TRBJ1-4; TRBD1 might be the D (6 bases). V was shortened by 6 bases and J by 8 bases, with 13 bases between the two germline ends. CDR3 length: 13 residues. From germline, CDR1 is MNHEY and CDR2 SVGAGI. The CDR3 DNA follows: TGTGCCAGCAGCTCAGGGGAGAGGGAAAAACTGTTTTTT. It encodes CASSSGEREKLFF.

The CDR3 coding sequence is TGCGCCAGCAGCCTTAGCGGGGGCCGGGGAGATACGCAGTATTTT. Its protein is CASSLSGGRGDTQYF. This sequence joins TRBV5-1 and TRBJ2-3, with 9 bases that match TRBD2. J gave up 5 bases and V 4 bases, and 8 bases lay outside the gene matches. The CDR3 is made up of 15 amino acids. Germline CDR1 reads SGHRS; CDR2 reads YFSETQ.

The chain uses TRBV4-3 and TRBJ2-7; 14 nucleotides agree with TRBD2. The CDR3 runs to 17 residues. CDR1 is LGHNA, CDR2 YSLEER, per germline. V lost 5 bases, J lost 3 bases, and 9 bases stayed unmatched. The DNA of the CDR3 is TGCGCCAGCAGCTACGGACTAGCGGGAGGAAGTCGCTACGAGCAGTACTTC. This encodes CASSYGLAGGSRYEQYF.

This chain connects TRBV18 to TRBJ1-5; weak D call: TRBD1 (5 bases). V was clipped by 3 bases and J by 0 bases, with 9 bases between them. This CDR3 has 15 amino acids. Looked up from germline, CDR1 is KGHSH and CDR2 is LQKENI. The CDR3 reads CASSPRRDSNQPQHF. The CDR3 nucleotides are TGTGCCAGCTCACCCCGCAGGGATAGCAATCAGCCCCAGCATTTT. Full variable domain (outside the CDR3, taken from reference TRBV18 and TRBJ1-5): NAGVMQNPRHLVRRRGQEARLRCSPMKGHSHVYWYRQLPEEGLKFMVYLQKENIIDESGMPKERFSAEFPKEGPSILRIQQVVRGDSAAYFCASSPRRDSNQPQHFGDGTRLSIL.

The chain is built from TRBV28 and TRBJ1-2; D is unresolved. CDR3 length: 14 amino acids. V was clipped by 4 bases and J by 4 bases, with 13 bases between them. Germline CDR1 MDHEN, CDR2 SYDVKM. DNA for the CDR3: TGTGCCAGCAGTTCCGAGTCCTCGGGCTATGGCTACACCTTC. Protein: CASSSESSGYGYTF.

This rearrangement joins TRBV5-5 to TRBJ1-1; D possibly corresponds to TRBD1 (6 bases). From germline, CDR1 is SGHKS and CDR2 YYEKEE (reference sequence). The CDR3 is made up of 15 amino acids. V was pared by 3 bases and J by 5 bases, with 17 bases between. CDR3 region: CASSWAPGGRTEAFF. CDR3 DNA: TGTGCCAGCAGCTGGGCCCCCGGGGGGCGGACTGAAGCTTTCTTT.

The chain is built from TRBV6-2 or TRBV6-3 and TRBJ1-1; 9 bases map to TRBD1. With V trimmed by 1 base and J by 3 bases, 12 bases remained unmatched. The CDR3 extends over 18 amino acids. The germline CDR1 and CDR2 sequences are MNHEY and SVGEGT. CDR3 nucleotides: TGTGCCAGCAGTTACTATGGTCCGGGACAGGGAGGCGACACTGAAGCTTTCTTT. Protein product: CASSYYGPGQGGDTEAFF.

This rearrangement joins TRBV5-8 to TRBJ1-1; D is uncertain. CDR3 length equals 12 residues. Trimming left V 5 bases short and J 7 bases short, with 12 bases between. From germline, CDR1 is SGHTS and CDR2 YDEGEE. DNA of the CDR3: TGTGCCAGCAGATACGACCGATTTGAAGCTTTCTTT. Protein product: CASRYDRFEAFF.

V gene TRBV28 combines with J gene TRBJ2-3; weak D call: TRBD1 (5 bases). Germline CDR1 and CDR2: MDHEN and SYDVKM. V was cut by 6 bases and J by 2 bases, with 12 bases left in between. The CDR3 sequence is 14 residues long. The CDR3 is CASSLRASTDTQYF. As DNA, the CDR3 is TGTGCCAGCAGCCTCAGGGCATCCACAGATACGCAGTATTTT.

V gene TRBV18 combines with J gene TRBJ1-4, with TRBD1 matching over 7 bases. This CDR3 is 20 amino acids long. Germline V lookup: CDR1 KGHSH, CDR2 LQKENI. V gave up 2 bases and J gave up 2 bases; unmatched junction bases: 17. The CDR3 nucleotides are TGTGCCAGCTCACCAGTTATGGTGGGCCAGGGGGAGTCCACTAATGAAAAACTGTTTTTT. The encoded protein is CASSPVMVGQGESTNEKLFF.

This clone has a single count. V gene TRBV4-3 combines with J gene TRBJ2-3; D not certain. The CDR3 is made up of 14 amino acids. V lost 0 bases to trimming and J lost 0 bases, with 4 bases between them. CDR1 and CDR2 from the germline V gene are LGHNA and YSLEER. DNA of the CDR3: TGCGCCAGCAGCCAAGACGGAAGCACAGATACGCAGTATTTT. It translates to CASSQDGSTDTQYF.